This T cell receptor beta chain was captured in a study of response to subunit inactivated influenza vaccine. Study outcomes and limitations: Seasonal influenza vaccination, on each occasion, was suggested by the authors to recruit few new T cells.

The V gene's germline CDR1 is SGHTA and CDR2 FQGNSA. The CDR3 length is 12 residues. V shed 1 base and J shed 5 bases, with 6 bases lying between them. TCRdb reanalysed the RT-PCR reads using MiXCR and keeps one entry per CDR3 protein. The data contain roughly 500,000 distinct CDR3 sequences, approximately 24% of them singletons. This clonotype has ten or more counts. What it binds is not known. This chain links TRBV7-2 with TRBJ2-7; D is uncertain. The source is a man in his fifties who received an inactivated influenza vaccine. Source: CD4+ T cells sorted from PBMCs, taken about 5 days after vaccination. CDR3 sequence: CASSLGGDEQYF. DNA for the CDR3: TGTGCCAGCAGCTTAGGTGGGGACGAGCAGTACTTC.